The rows below give T cell receptor beta chains drawn from one sample of a study of technical replicates of blood from a few donors. Some clones are missing from TCRdb's copy, which holds only in-frame ones; the method was immunoSEQ multiplex PCR. This table has roughly 82,000 clones, under 95% appearing once. Input material: T cells isolated from PBMCs. All receptors come from a human donor in good health. Both conserved end residues are part of each CDR3. The D gene is left open where the match is weak. The size entry is marked missing in some rows and otherwise reads once, few, many or a size class.

TRBV4-1,TRBJ1-5,TRBD1,NA,CASSQWIPGQGDQPQHF,TGCGCCAGCAGCCAATGGATTCCGGGACAGGGGGATCAGCCCCAGCATTTT
TRBV5-1,TRBJ2-1,TRBD2,NA,CASSSVAGGFNEQFF,TGCGCCAGCAGCTCTGTAGCGGGGGGGTTCAATGAGCAGTTCTTC
TRBV5-4,TRBJ2-3,NA,NA,CASSLDQTGTDTQYF,TGTGCCAGCAGCTTGGACCAGACTGGCACAGATACGCAGTATTTT
TRBV5-1,TRBJ2-3,TRBD1,NA,CASSLDRGPDTQYF,TGCGCCAGCAGCTTGGACAGGGGACCAGATACGCAGTATTTT
TRBV6-5,TRBJ1-1,TRBD1,NA,CASSFTGTGVYTEAFF,TGTGCCAGCAGTTTTACCGGGACAGGGGTATACACTGAAGCTTTCTTT
TRBV29-1,TRBJ2-1,TRBD2,NA,CSADLAGGEIVYNEQFF,TGCAGCGCCGATCTAGCTGGGGGGGAGATTGTCTACAATGAGCAGTTCTTC
TRBV7-7,TRBJ2-7,NA,once,CASSLDGGAEQYF,TGTGCCAGCAGCTTAGATGGGGGGGCCGAGCAGTACTTC
TRBV7-2,TRBJ2-1,NA,NA,CASSLGERNEQFF,TGTGCCAGCAGCTTAGGTGAGCGCAATGAGCAGTTCTTC
TRBV27,TRBJ2-1,TRBD1,NA,CASTLSGQGNYNEQFF,TGTGCCAGCACCCTCTCCGGACAGGGGAACTACAATGAGCAGTTCTTC
TRBV11-3,TRBJ2-3,TRBD1,NA,CASSSTGTGFFTDTQYF,TGTGCCAGCAGCTCCACCGGGACAGGGTTTTTCACAGATACGCAGTATTTT
TRBV7-8,TRBJ2-1,TRBD1,NA,CASYQPGQPLNEQFF,TGTGCCAGTTATCAACCGGGACAGCCGCTCAATGAGCAGTTCTTC
TRBV5-1,TRBJ2-3,TRBD2,once,CASSLGGTPTDTQYF,TGCGCCAGCAGCCTGGGGGGGACTCCCACAGATACGCAGTATTTT
TRBV6-4,TRBJ2-3,TRBD2,NA,CASSTSSGTGSSTDTQYF,TGTGCCAGCAGTACCAGTAGCGGGACTGGCTCTAGCACAGATACGCAGTATTTT
TRBV28,TRBJ1-2,NA,NA,CASSVRRAEYGYTF,TGTGCCAGCAGCGTTCGGCGGGCTGAATATGGCTACACCTTC
TRBV5-4,TRBJ1-1,TRBD1,NA,CASSFRDRDGTEAFF,TGTGCCAGCAGCTTTCGGGACAGGGATGGAACTGAAGCTTTCTTT
TRBV5-8,TRBJ2-3,TRBD2,NA,CASSSGLAGHTDTQYF,TGTGCCAGCAGCTCGGGACTAGCGGGACACACAGATACGCAGTATTTT
TRBV5-6,TRBJ1-5,NA,NA,CASSLGVGGHQPQHF,TGTGCCAGCAGCTTGGGGGTTGGAGGGCATCAGCCCCAGCATTTT
TRBV4-1,TRBJ1-3,NA,NA,CASSQAVGLFSGNTIYF,TGCGCCAGCAGCCAAGCTGTCGGACTTTTCTCTGGAAACACCATATATTTT